The 13 T cell receptor beta chains presented below share a single source sample, sequenced in a study of blood T cell repertoires in COVID-19. Clones were sequenced by immunoSEQ multiplex PCR, and TCRdb holds only the in-frame ones, with some missing. The sample includes roughly 280,000 clones, more than 75% of them seen just once. Sequenced: peripheral blood. These receptors were taken from a man aged 35 to 55 with active or convalescent COVID-19.

The gene calls are TRBV2 and TRBJ2-5; 7 bases agree with TRBD1. There are 13 residues in the CDR3. CDR1 and CDR2 from the germline V gene are SNHLY and FYNNEI. V was pared by 7 bases and J by 1 base, with 3 bases of the junction left unmatched. The CDR3 reads CASIRTGQETQYF. DNA for the CDR3: TGTGCCAGCATCCGGACAGGCCAAGAGACCCAGTACTTC.

J is TRBJ1-6 and V is TRBV2; D remains unclear. The ends were cut back, 3 bases at V and 9 bases at J, with 3 bases in the middle. The CDR3 sequence is 11 residues long. Germline CDR1 and CDR2: SNHLY and FYNNEI. The DNA of the CDR3 is TGTGCCAGCAGTGACTCTTCACCCCTCCACTTT. As protein: CASSDSSPLHF.

The J gene is TRBJ2-7, the V gene TRBV7-9; 8 bases are shared with TRBD2. With 5 bases clipped from V and 4 bases from J, the junction kept 4 bases outside the gene matches. From germline, CDR1 is SEHNR and CDR2 FQNEAQ (reference sequence). The CDR3 has 13 residues. In nucleotides, the CDR3 is TGTGCCAGCAGCCCCGGGGGGGGATACGAGCAGTACTTC. Its translation: CASSPGGGYEQYF. The whole variable domain, remainder taken from reference TRBV7-9 and TRBJ2-7, is DTGVSQNPRHKITKRGQNVTFRCDPISEHNRLYWYRQTLGQGPEFLTYFQNEAQLEKSRLLSDRFSAERPKGSFSTLEIQRTEQGDSAMYLCASSPGGGYEQYFGPGTRLTVT.

The chain employs TRBV2 and TRBJ2-2; 10 bases align to TRBD2. Germline V gene data show CDR1 as SNHLY and CDR2 as FYNNEI. J lost 3 bases, V lost 6 bases, and 4 bases had no gene match. The CDR3 spans 15 residues. CDR3 residues: CASSAGTSDTGELFF. Here the CDR3 DNA reads TGTGCCAGCAGCGCCGGGACTAGCGACACCGGGGAGCTGTTTTTT. Full variable domain (rest looked up from reference TRBV2 and TRBJ2-2): EPEVTQTPSHQVTQMGQEVILRCVPISNHLYFYWYRQILGQKVEFLVSFYNNEISEKSEIFDDQFSVERPDGSNFTLKIRSTKLEDSAMYFCASSAGTSDTGELFFGEGSRLTVL.

The rearrangement links TRBV14 to TRBJ1-1; a weak D match, TRBD1 (5 bases). V was shortened by 0 bases and J by 3 bases, with 8 bases between the two germline ends. Germline CDR1 SGHDN, CDR2 FVKESK. CDR3 length: 14 residues. In DNA, the CDR3 is TGTGCCAGCAGCCAAGATTGGGGGGACACTGAAGCTTTCTTT. This encodes CASSQDWGDTEAFF.

This sequence joins TRBV18 and TRBJ1-2, with D uncertain. Trimming removed 1 base at V and 11 bases at J, with 11 bases between. In germline, CDR1 is KGHSH, CDR2 LQKENI. The CDR3 loop spans 12 amino acids. The CDR3 sequence: CASSPRIGEYTF. The CDR3 DNA reads TGTGCCAGCTCACCACGGATCGGAGAATACACCTTC.

This clone appeared a few times. This chain's CDR3 is CASSLGPMDMNTEAFF. CDR3 bases: TGTGCCAGCAGTTTAGGGCCAATGGACATGAACACTGAAGCTTTCTTT. The rearrangement links TRBV28 to TRBJ1-1, with D possibly being TRBD1 (5 bases). CDR1 and CDR2 (germline): MDHEN, SYDVKM. V dropped 2 bases and J dropped 0 bases, with 13 bases sitting between them. This CDR3 has 16 residues.

V and J are TRBV10-3 and TRBJ1-4, with unresolved D. The CDR3 totals 13 residues. Trimming removed 5 bases from V and 3 bases from J, with 7 bases in between. Germline V lookup: CDR1 ENHRY, CDR2 SYGVKD. The DNA of the CDR3 is TGTGCCATCAGTCCGAGGTCTAATGAAAAACTGTTTTTT. Its translation is CAISPRSNEKLFF.

The V and J genes are TRBV6-5 and TRBJ1-3; TRBD1 agrees at 8 bases. The trim removed 0 bases at V and 7 bases at J, leaving 2 bases unmatched. CDR3 length: 14 residues. CDR1 and CDR2 (germline): MNHEY, SVGAGI. DNA for the CDR3: TGTGCCAGCAGTTACTCGACAGGGGTGAACACCATATATTTT. It is translated as CASSYSTGVNTIYF.

The chain uses TRBV6-5 and TRBJ2-5; possible D gene TRBD2, 5 bases. V was clipped by 6 bases and J by 4 bases, with 12 bases between them. From germline, CDR1 is MNHEY and CDR2 SVGAGI. The CDR3 length is 13 residues. The CDR3: CASSQSGRETQYF. The CDR3 coding sequence is TGTGCCAGCAGCCAGTCGGGGAGAGAGACCCAGTACTTC.

As DNA, the CDR3 is TGTGCCAGCAGTCCCGCCCAGGGGGCAGCCCCCCATGAAGCTTTCTTT. Encoded protein: CASSPAQGAAPHEAFF. The genes are TRBV27 and TRBJ1-1, with TRBD1 matching 8 bases. Germline CDR1 is MNHEY and CDR2 is SMNVEV (reference sequence). This CDR3 spans 16 amino acids. V trimming: 5 bases; J trimming: 7 bases; junction bases outside the gene matches: 15.

The rearrangement links TRBV19 to TRBJ2-2; maybe TRBD1 (5 bases). Germline values: CDR1 LNHDA, CDR2 SQIVND (reference sequence). The V and J ends lost 8 bases and 4 bases respectively, with 14 bases between them. This CDR3 is 14 amino acids long. Here the CDR3 reads CASQSTGLTGELFF. The CDR3 coding sequence is TGTGCCAGTCAGTCTACAGGTCTCACCGGGGAGCTGTTTTTT.

The CDR3: CASSRWTGGGQPQHF. CDR3 coding DNA: TGTGCCAGCAGCCGGTGGACAGGGGGCGGTCAGCCCCAGCATTTT. This chain joins TRBV7-6 and TRBJ1-5, with 11 positions matching TRBD1. V dropped 5 bases and J dropped 6; count of bases not matched to a gene: 6. The CDR3 loop spans 15 amino acids. CDR1 is SGHVS and CDR2 is FNYEAQ in the germline V gene.